One and the same sample provided the 17 T cell receptor beta chains below, sequenced in a study of blood T cell repertoires in COVID-19. Assay used: immunoSEQ multiplex PCR; TCRdb lists only in-frame clones, some missing. The repertoire holds some 420,000 clones, 85% to 90% seen once, with 0.9% to 1.2% in the top ten. Sequenced sample: PBMCs or T cells enriched from blood (not recorded which). The receptors here all came from a man aged 25 to 40 who had recovered from COVID-19.

The chain recombines TRBV30 with TRBJ2-7; 8 bases map to TRBD2. Germline trimming cut 4 bases from V and 2 bases from J; bases unmatched to any gene: 7. Germline V lookup: CDR1 GTSNPN, CDR2 SVGIG (reference sequence). The CDR3 loop spans 14 amino acids. In DNA, the CDR3 is TGTGCCTGGAAAGGTCCTAGCGGGCCCTACGAGCAGTACTTC. Encoded protein: CAWKGPSGPYEQYF.

The chain is built from TRBV19 and TRBJ1-5, with a possible D match to TRBD1 (5 bases). The germline V gene has CDR1 LNHDA and CDR2 SQIVND (reference sequence). Trimming pared 0 bases from V and 5 bases from J, leaving 11 bases between. The CDR3 sequence is 15 residues long. The CDR3 sequence: CASSIDSGYDQPQHF. DNA for the CDR3: TGTGCCAGTAGTATAGATTCAGGGTATGATCAGCCCCAGCATTTT.

This clone showed up just once. J is TRBJ2-1 and V is TRBV6-5; 11 bases line up with TRBD2. The CDR3 extends over 15 amino acids. With 4 bases clipped from V and 6 bases from J, the junction kept 5 bases outside the gene matches. CDR1 MNHEY and CDR2 SVGAGI come from the germline V gene. CDR3 amino acids: CASSSSSGRANEQFF. The DNA of the CDR3 is TGTGCCAGCAGTTCTAGTAGCGGGAGGGCCAATGAGCAGTTCTTC.

The J gene is TRBJ2-7, the V gene TRBV10-3, with 7 bases identical to TRBD2. The CDR3 covers 16 residues. Germline loops: CDR1 ENHRY, CDR2 SYGVKD. J gave up 2 bases and V 0 bases, and 7 bases lay outside the gene matches. The CDR3 reads CAISESRRELTYEQYF. CDR3 DNA sequence: TGTGCCATCAGTGAGTCAAGGCGGGAGTTGACCTACGAGCAGTACTTC.

The genes are TRBV6-5 and TRBJ1-1; perhaps TRBD1 as D (5 bases). V lost 6 bases, J lost 0 bases, and 11 bases lay in between. Per the germline V gene, CDR1 is MNHEY and CDR2 is SVGAGI. The CDR3 extends over 14 amino acids. The CDR3 is CASRKGVMNTEAFF. Written as DNA, the CDR3 is TGTGCCAGCAGGAAAGGGGTTATGAACACTGAAGCTTTCTTT.

The chain uses TRBV28 and TRBJ2-1; D is unclear. Between the trimmed V and J ends, which lost 5 bases and 12 bases, there was a span of 17 bases. Germline V gene sequence: CDR1 MDHEN, CDR2 SYDVKM. This CDR3 is built from 13 residues. The CDR3 here is CASSLDLGKWQFF. CDR3 nucleotides: TGTGCCAGCAGTCTCGATTTGGGCAAATGGCAGTTCTTC. The complete variable domain, with remaining parts taken from reference TRBV28 and TRBJ2-1, reads DVKVTQSSRYLVKRTGEKVFLECVQDMDHENMFWYRQDPGLGLRLIYFSYDVKMKEKGDIPEGYSVSREKKERFSLILESASTNQTSMYLCASSLDLGKWQFFGPGTRLTVL.

Details on this clone: In the same sample, other DNA sequences code for this CDR3. The genes are TRBV28 and TRBJ1-6; 7 bases are shared with TRBD1. The germline V gene encodes CDR1 MDHEN and CDR2 SYDVKM. V dropped 8 bases and J dropped 9; count of bases not matched to a gene: 4. The CDR3 has 12 residues. CDR3 residues: CASRAGGSPLHF. In DNA, the CDR3 is TGTGCCAGCCGAGCAGGGGGTTCACCCCTCCACTTT.

The rearrangement joins TRBV24-1 to TRBJ1-2; D is unclear. V was cut by 5 bases and J by 1 base, with 13 bases left in between. The CDR3 spans 15 residues. From germline, CDR1 is KGHDR and CDR2 SFDVKD. The CDR3 is CATSGAPPFNYGYTF. The CDR3 bases are TGTGCCACCAGTGGGGCCCCCCCTTTTAACTATGGCTACACCTTC.

The chain uses TRBV4-2 and TRBJ2-4; weak D call: TRBD1 (6 bases). Between the trimmed V and J ends, which lost 4 bases and 0 bases, there was a span of 7 bases. In germline, CDR1 is LGHNA, CDR2 YNFKEQ. The CDR3 covers 14 residues. The CDR3 here is CASSPDRAKNIQYF. CDR3 DNA: TGTGCCAGCAGCCCGGACAGAGCCAAAAACATTCAGTACTTC.

The genes are TRBV10-3 and TRBJ2-4, with 11 nucleotides matching TRBD2. This CDR3 comprises 17 residues. V lost 6 bases and J lost 0; bases outside the gene matches: 7. Germline V gene sequence: CDR1 ENHRY, CDR2 SYGVKD. The CDR3 sequence is CAISPGLAGLAKNIQYF. As DNA, the CDR3 is TGTGCCATCAGCCCCGGACTAGCGGGCCTAGCCAAAAACATTCAGTACTTC.

A single count supports this clone. The gene calls are TRBV25-1 and TRBJ1-2; 9 positions match TRBD1. Germline V gives CDR1 MGHDK, CDR2 SYGVNS. With V trimmed by 5 bases and J by 5 bases, 12 bases remained unmatched. The CDR3 covers 16 residues. The CDR3: CASSHSGTGFLYGYTF. The CDR3 coding sequence is TGTGCCAGCAGTCACTCCGGGACAGGGTTTCTTTATGGCTACACCTTC.

This chain connects TRBV10-2 to TRBJ2-3; no definite D call. CDR3 length: 13 amino acids. V lost 7 bases to trimming and J lost 4 bases, with 12 bases between them. Germline loops: CDR1 WSHSY, CDR2 SAAADI. The CDR3 protein is CASTPEKADTQYF. The CDR3 DNA is TGCGCCAGCACCCCGGAGAAGGCAGATACGCAGTATTTT.

The CDR3 region has the DNA TGCGCCAGCAGTGAACCATTCGCGGTCGAGGTTAACGTAGCCAAAAACATTCAGTACTTC. It specifies CASSEPFAVEVNVAKNIQYF. V and J are TRBV10-2 and TRBJ2-4; no reliable D call. This CDR3 contains 20 residues. Germline lookup yields CDR1 WSHSY and CDR2 SAAADI. V lost 3 bases to trimming and J lost 0 bases, with 24 bases between them.

The chain couples TRBV12-3 or TRBV12-4 to TRBJ2-7; a possible D gene is TRBD1 (6 bases). V was cut by 6 bases and J by 5 bases, with 11 bases left in between. This CDR3 has 12 residues. CDR3 residues: CASSKGGDEQYF. The CDR3 DNA follows: TGTGCCAGCAGCAAAGGGGGAGACGAGCAGTACTTC.

The rearrangement joins TRBV29-1 to TRBJ2-7, with 8 bases matching TRBD2. Germline V gives CDR1 SQVTM, CDR2 ANQGSEA. This CDR3 has 15 residues. Germline trimming cut 0 bases from V and 3 bases from J; bases unmatched to any gene: 7. CDR3 in amino acids: CSVEDPKAGGYEQYF. The CDR3 coding sequence is TGCAGCGTTGAAGACCCGAAGGCGGGGGGCTACGAGCAGTACTTC.

V and J are TRBV10-2 and TRBJ1-1, with D perhaps TRBD1 (6 bases). This CDR3 region has 13 residues. V was shortened by 8 bases and J by 10 bases, with 20 bases between the two germline ends. The germline V gene encodes CDR1 WSHSY and CDR2 SAAADI. In DNA, the CDR3 is TGCGCCAGCGGAGATACGGGGGGCCCGGCAGCTTTCTTT. Translating gives CASGDTGGPAAFF.

The chain links TRBV15 to TRBJ2-1; 12 positions agree with TRBD1. The trim removed 1 base at V and 8 bases at J, leaving 6 bases unmatched. Germline CDR1 reads LNHNV; CDR2 reads YYDKDF (reference sequence). CDR3 length: 16 residues. The CDR3 nucleotides read TGTGCCACCAGCAGAGTGTCGGGGACAGGGGGCGATGAGCAGTTCTTC. Translating gives CATSRVSGTGGDEQFF.